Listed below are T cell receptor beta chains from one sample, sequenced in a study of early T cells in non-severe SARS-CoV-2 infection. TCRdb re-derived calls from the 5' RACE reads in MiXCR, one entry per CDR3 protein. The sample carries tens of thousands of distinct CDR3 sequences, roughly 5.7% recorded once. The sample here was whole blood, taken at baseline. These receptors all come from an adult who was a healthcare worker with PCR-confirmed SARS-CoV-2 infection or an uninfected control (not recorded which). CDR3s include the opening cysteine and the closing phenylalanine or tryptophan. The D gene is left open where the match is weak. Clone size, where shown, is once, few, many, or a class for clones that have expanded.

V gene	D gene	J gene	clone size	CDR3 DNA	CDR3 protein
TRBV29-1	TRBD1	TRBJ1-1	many	TGCAGCGTTGTACACAGGGGGAACACTGAAGCTTTCTTT	CSVVHRGNTEAFF
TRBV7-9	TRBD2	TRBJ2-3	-	TGTGCCAGCAGCTTCCGGGAGGCCGCCGAGCCGAGTACGCAGTATTTT	CASSFREAAEPSTQYF
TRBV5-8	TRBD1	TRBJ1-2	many	TGTGCCAGCAGCTCAGGGGGCAGACAGGTTAACTATGGCTACACCTTC	CASSSGGRQVNYGYTF
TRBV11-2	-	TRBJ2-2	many	TGTGCCAGCAGCCCGGTGAGCGGCCCAGCATCCGGGGAGCTGTTTTTT	CASSPVSGPASGELFF
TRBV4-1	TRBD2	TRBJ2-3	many	TGCGCCAGCAGCCAAGGGGCGACTAGCCCCACAGATACGCAGTATTTT	CASSQGATSPTDTQYF
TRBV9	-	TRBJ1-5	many	TGTGCCAGCAGCGTCGGGAGGGAAAATCAGCCCCAGCATTTT	CASSVGRENQPQHF
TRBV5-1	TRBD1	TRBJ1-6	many	TGCGCCAGCAGCTTACAGGGGGAAATACGGAATTCACCCCTCCACTTT	CASSLQGEIRNSPLHF
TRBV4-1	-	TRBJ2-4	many	TGCGCCAGCAGCCAAGAATTTTTAGGGAGGAAAAACATTCAGTACTTC	CASSQEFLGRKNIQYF
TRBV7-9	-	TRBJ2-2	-	TGTGCCAGCAGCTTCAAGGGAAGGACCGGGGAGCTGTTTTTT	CASSFKGRTGELFF
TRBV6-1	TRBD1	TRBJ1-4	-	TGTGCCAGCAGTGAAGGTGACAGGGGACATGAAAAACTGTTTTTT	CASSEGDRGHEKLFF
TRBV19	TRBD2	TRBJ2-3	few	TGTGCCAGTAGCGCTAGCGGGATCTCGGATACGCAGTATTTT	CASSASGISDTQYF
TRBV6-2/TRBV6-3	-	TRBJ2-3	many	TGTGCCAGCAGTCCGATCGGGCGGTTGTCCACAGATACGCAGTATTTT	CASSPIGRLSTDTQYF
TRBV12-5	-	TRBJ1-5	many	TGTGCTAGTGGTTTGGTTAACACTTTCGGCAGGGACTATAGCAATCAGCCCCAGCATTTT	CASGLVNTFGRDYSNQPQHF
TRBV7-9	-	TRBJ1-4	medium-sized	TGTGCCAGCAGCCCTATTGGAGGGGGACTTTATGAAAAACTGTTTTTT	CASSPIGGGLYEKLFF
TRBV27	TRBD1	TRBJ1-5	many	TGTGCCAGCGGAAGGGGGCGGCAGCCCCAGCATTTT	CASGRGRQPQHF
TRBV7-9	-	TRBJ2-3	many	TGTGCCAGCAGCATGACGGGACGTCGCACAGATACGCAGTATTTT	CASSMTGRRTDTQYF
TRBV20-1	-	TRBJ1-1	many	TGCAGTGCTAGGTCTCAGGTTTCCACTGAAGCTTTCTTT	CSARSQVSTEAFF
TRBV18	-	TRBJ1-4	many	TGTGCCAGCTCATCGGCAGGTAGTTGGCCTTCATCGAAACTGTTTTTT	CASSSAGSWPSSKLFF
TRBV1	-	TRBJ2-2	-	TGCACCAGCAGCCAAGAAGAAGCGGGAGAGGAAACCGGGGAGCTGTTTTTT	CTSSQEEAGEETGELFF
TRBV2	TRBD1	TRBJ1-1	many	TGTGCCAGCAGTATGAGTTACAGGGGGCGGGCGGACACTGAAGCTTTCTTT	CASSMSYRGRADTEAFF
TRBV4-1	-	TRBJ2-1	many	TGCGCCAGCAGCCAAGTATTGGGTGAGCAGTTCTTC	CASSQVLGEQFF
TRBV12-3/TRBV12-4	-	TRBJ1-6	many	TGTGCCAGCGCCAGGGCAAACTCACCCCTCCACTTT	CASARANSPLHF
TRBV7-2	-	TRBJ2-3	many	TGTGCCAGCAGCGGTGTTGCGGGAACAGATACGCAGTATTTT	CASSGVAGTDTQYF
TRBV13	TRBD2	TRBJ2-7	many	TGTGCCAGCAGCCCGCTAGCGGGAGGCTACGAGACCTGGTTC	CASSPLAGGYETWF
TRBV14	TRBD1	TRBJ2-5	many	TGTGCCAGCAGCCCTGGGACAGGGACTTCCCAAGAGACCCAGTACTTC	CASSPGTGTSQETQYF
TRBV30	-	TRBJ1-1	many	TGTGCCTGGAGTTCTACCGAGAACACTGAAGCTTTCTTT	CAWSSTENTEAFF
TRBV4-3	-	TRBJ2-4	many	TGCGCCAGCAGCCAAGCCGGGGAGGGGGCTAACATTCAGTACTTC	CASSQAGEGANIQYF
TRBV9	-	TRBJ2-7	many	TGTGCCAGCAGCGTAGACGGGGGCCCCTACGAGCAGTACTTC	CASSVDGGPYEQYF
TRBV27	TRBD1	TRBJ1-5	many	TGTGCCAGCAGTCCGACAGGGGGCTATAGCAATCAGCCCCAGCATTTT	CASSPTGGYSNQPQHF
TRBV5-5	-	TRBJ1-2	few	TGTGCCAGCAGCTTATACGGCAGTACAACAGATGGCTACACCTTC	CASSLYGSTTDGYTF
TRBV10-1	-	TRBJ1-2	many	TGCGCCAGCAGCGCGGGAACTGGCTATGGCTACACCTTC	CASSAGTGYGYTF
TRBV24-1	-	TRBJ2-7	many	TGTGCCACCAGTGATCATAAGGGAACAGACGAGCAGTACTTC	CATSDHKGTDEQYF
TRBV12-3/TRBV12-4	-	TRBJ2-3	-	TGTGCCAGCAGCGCGCGGCGCACAGATACGCAGTATTTT	CASSARRTDTQYF
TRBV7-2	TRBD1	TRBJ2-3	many	TGTGCCAGCAGCTACGGACAGGACACAGATACGCAGTATTTT	CASSYGQDTDTQYF
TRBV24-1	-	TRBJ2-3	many	TGTGCCACCGGTGACGGCCAGAGCACAGATACGCAGTATTTT	CATGDGQSTDTQYF
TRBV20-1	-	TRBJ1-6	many	TGCAGTGCTAGAGATCAGGATGCCCCCACAAGCTCCTATAATTCACCCCTCCACTTT	CSARDQDAPTSSYNSPLHF
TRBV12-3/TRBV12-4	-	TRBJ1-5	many	TGTGCCAGCAGTCTAGCCGGGACACCACCACCTTACGGCAATCAGCCCCAGCATTTT	CASSLAGTPPPYGNQPQHF
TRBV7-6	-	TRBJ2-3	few	TGTGCCAGCAGCTTAATGCAGTTGACAGATACGCAGTATTTT	CASSLMQLTDTQYF
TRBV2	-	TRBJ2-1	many	TGTGCCAGCAGTCCCCAGCGGGTTAACAATGAGCAGTTCTTC	CASSPQRVNNEQFF
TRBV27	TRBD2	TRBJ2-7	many	TGTGCCAGCAGTCCCCAACTAGCGGGAGGGCCGTACGAGCAGTACTTC	CASSPQLAGGPYEQYF
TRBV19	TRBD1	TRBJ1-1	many	TGTGCCAGTGGCAGGGGGCGAGGGAACACTGAAGCTTTCTTT	CASGRGRGNTEAFF
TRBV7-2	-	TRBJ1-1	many	TGTGCCAGCAGTTTTACGGGGGCGGCGAACCCAATACACACTGAAGCTTTCTTT	CASSFTGAANPIHTEAFF
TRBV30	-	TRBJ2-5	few	TGTGCCTGGAGTGTACGACCCCCCCCGGAAGAGACCCAGTACTTC	CAWSVRPPPEETQYF
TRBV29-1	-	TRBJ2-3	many	TGCAGCGTTGAAGATGTCGACTGGAGCACAGATACGCAGTATTTT	CSVEDVDWSTDTQYF
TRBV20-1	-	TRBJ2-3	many	TGCAGTGCTAGAGATGTCGCTAGCGCCCGCACAGATACGCAGTATTTT	CSARDVASARTDTQYF
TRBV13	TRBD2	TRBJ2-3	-	TGTGCCAGCAGCTGGAATCCGGGACTAGCGGAGCCGGATACGCAGTATTTT	CASSWNPGLAEPDTQYF
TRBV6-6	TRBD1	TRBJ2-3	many	TGTGCCAGCAGTTACGGGACAGGGAGTCGCACAGATACGCAGTATTTT	CASSYGTGSRTDTQYF
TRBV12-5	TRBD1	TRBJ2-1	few	TGTGCTAGTCGAATGACTCTCGGGACAGGGGGCTACAATGAGCAGTTCTTC	CASRMTLGTGGYNEQFF
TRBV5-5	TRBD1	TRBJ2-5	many	TGTGCCAGCAGCCGAGGACAGGGCGGAGAGACCCAGTACTTC	CASSRGQGGETQYF
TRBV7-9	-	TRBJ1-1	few	TGTGCCAGCAGCTTAGACGGGGGTTGGACTGAAGCTTTCTTT	CASSLDGGWTEAFF
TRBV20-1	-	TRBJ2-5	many	TGCAGTGCTCTTAAGCGGCTCCAAGAGACCCAGTACTTC	CSALKRLQETQYF
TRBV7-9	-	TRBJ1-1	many	TGTGCCAGCAGTAACGACAGGATAATCACTGAAGCTTTCTTT	CASSNDRIITEAFF
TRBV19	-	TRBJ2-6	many	TGTGCCTGCCGGTCAGGAGGAGCTGGGGCCAACGTCCTGACTTTC	CACRSGGAGANVLTF
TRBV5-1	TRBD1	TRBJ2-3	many	TGCGCCAGCAGCTTGGACAGGGGGCGAGATACGCAGTATTTT	CASSLDRGRDTQYF
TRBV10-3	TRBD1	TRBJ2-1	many	TGTGCCATCAGTACCAGGGGGCCTTCAGAGCAGTTCTTC	CAISTRGPSEQFF